The source of this T cell receptor (beta chain) is a study of Graves' ophthalmopathy and Graves' hyperthyroidism. Looking at the study overall: No ophthalmopathy within 18 months of follow-up signified stable hyperthyroidism.

Study-level results: Blood also carried most expanded thyroid clonotypes exceeding 0.001 frequency. Sensitivity of approximately 66% and specificity of nearly 75% were achieved by the model that predicted ophthalmopathy progression.

Of note for this clonotype: Its antigen is currently unknown. This may arise from a read error, as a much more abundant clone is one base away.

RNA transcripts provided the template for amplifying TCR beta CDR3 regions. Second-round multiplex PCR came after first-round RT-PCR with HTBI primers. TCRdb itself ran the multiplex PCR reads through MiXCR, one entry per CDR3 protein. The top ten clones hold over 8.5% of a sample with around 1,000,000 distinct CDR3 sequences, about two fifths of them seen once. The receptor was derived from an adult man with Graves' hyperthyroidism. Sequenced material: peripheral blood or thyroid tissue (not recorded which).

The CDR3 loop is CASSLALLVVMTYEQYF. The DNA for the CDR3 is TGTGCCAGCAGCTTAGCACTACTGGTCGTGATGACATACGAGCAGTACTTC. The chain employs TRBV7-7 and TRBJ2-7; D not resolved. The V end was cut by 0 bases, the J end by 4 bases, with 19 bases between. This CDR3 has 17 residues. Looked up from germline, CDR1 is SSHAT and CDR2 is FNYEAQ (reference sequence).